The 2 T cell receptor beta chains below all came from one sample that was sequenced in a study of shared clonotypes between healthy human individuals. Profiled with immunoSEQ multiplex PCR; TCRdb holds only in-frame clones, not every one. The repertoire consists of 2 million to 2.5 million clones, with just under 95% occurring once and the leading ten covering 0.3% to 0.45%. What was sequenced was naive CD4+ T cells from PBMCs. Subset denoted: CD45RA+ positively selected. These receptors were taken from a young man in good health. Some clones in this sample may be carry-over from other donors' samples.

This chain links TRBV28 with TRBJ2-7; D is unresolved. Germline V lookup: CDR1 MDHEN, CDR2 SYDVKM. Trimming took 3 bases from V and 0 from J, leaving 6 bases between them. The CDR3 has 13 amino acids. The chain's CDR3 is CASSLRHSYEQYF. As DNA, the CDR3 is TGTGCCAGCAGTTTGAGGCACTCCTACGAGCAGTACTTC. The whole variable domain, filled in from reference TRBV28 and TRBJ2-7, reads DVKVTQSSRYLVKRTGEKVFLECVQDMDHENMFWYRQDPGLGLRLIYFSYDVKMKEKGDIPEGYSVSREKKERFSLILESASTNQTSMYLCASSLRHSYEQYFGPGTRLTVT.

This clone was seen just once. This chain joins TRBV7-8 and TRBJ2-7; weak D call: TRBD1 (6 bases). Germline V gene sequence: CDR1 SGHVS, CDR2 FQNEAQ. V lost 0 bases to trimming and J lost 2 bases, with 8 bases between them. The CDR3 extends over 14 amino acids. CDR3 residues: CASSLAGQTYEQYF. CDR3 coding DNA: TGTGCCAGCAGCTTAGCAGGACAGACCTACGAGCAGTACTTC.